This T cell receptor (beta chain) was captured by sequencing in a study of cytomegalovirus exposure and HLA in healthy donors. Across the whole study: A subsequent analysis reported that the 95 to 150 validation repertoires were produced on the same platform that had also been used for the roughly 700 first-cohort repertoires. Notes on the study in general: There were three CMV-associated chains whose specificity for CMV antigens was confirmed in vitro. Researchers catalogued under 200 TCR beta chains as cytomegalovirus-associated.

Trimming at V came to 1 base and at J to 8 bases, leaving 4 bases not matched to a gene. CDR3 size: 15 residues. Germline-derived CDR1 and CDR2 are SGHVS and FNYEAQ. For this clone: Its antigen is unidentified.

Using immunoSEQ multiplex PCR, the repertoire was profiled, and TCRdb retains in-frame clones only, with some absent. This sample has 200,000 or so clones, with around 90% found just once. The gene calls are TRBV7-6 and TRBJ2-1; 11 bases map to TRBD2. Sequences were obtained from PBMCs. This sequence originates from a woman between 18 and 30 years old in good health and CMV-seropositive. CDR3 nucleotides: TGTGCCAGCAGCTTAGTTAGCGGGAGGGGAGATGAGCAGTTCTTC. Residues: CASSLVSGRGDEQFF.